One and the same sample provided the 12 T cell receptor beta chains below, sequenced in a study of blood T cells in healthy people across ages. The authors ran a second PCR of 7 to 11 cycles using a sample-barcoded 5' primer and a J-beta primer mix. TCRdb re-called the 5' RACE reads through MiXCR, storing one row per CDR3 protein. The table includes 950,000 to 1,200,000 distinct CDR3 sequences, more than 30% detected once. The specimen was blood. Receptor source: a man aged 18 to 35 in good health.

This clonotype was detected ten times or more. V gene TRBV18 combines with J gene TRBJ2-1; D ambiguous. CDR1 and CDR2 (germline): KGHSH, LQKENI. V shed 3 bases and J shed 6 bases, with 12 bases lying between them. The CDR3 loop spans 14 amino acids. CDR3 residues: CASSPGSLGNEQFF. In DNA, the CDR3 is TGTGCCAGCTCACCGGGTAGCTTGGGCAATGAGCAGTTCTTC.

This clonotype was seen a few times. This chain connects TRBV14 to TRBJ2-3; 7 nucleotides match TRBD1. The CDR3 covers 15 residues. In germline, CDR1 is SGHDN, CDR2 FVKESK. Trimming took 5 bases from V and 0 from J; bases not matched to a gene: 5. CDR3 in amino acids: CASSRRQGSTDTQYF. For the CDR3, the DNA is TGTGCCAGCAGCAGGCGACAGGGAAGCACAGATACGCAGTATTTT.

This clonotype was observed a few times. The chain combines TRBV6-5 with TRBJ1-1; tentatively, D is TRBD1 (6 bases). Germline V CDR1 and CDR2: MNHEY, SVGAGI. The V end was cut by 2 bases, the J end by 6 bases, with 13 bases between. The CDR3 runs to 14 residues. CDR3 loop: CASSYQGPNSEAFF. Here the CDR3 DNA reads TGTGCCAGCAGTTACCAGGGGCCCAACTCTGAAGCTTTCTTT.

Only a few counts were recorded for this clonotype. The chain combines TRBV30 with TRBJ1-1; D not certain. The V and J ends lost 1 base and 5 bases respectively, with 17 bases between them. Per the germline V gene, CDR1 is GTSNPN and CDR2 is SVGIG (reference sequence). The CDR3 sequence is 15 residues long. CDR3 sequence: CAWSGVPEPRTEAFF. The DNA of the CDR3 is TGTGCCTGGAGTGGGGTTCCGGAGCCCCGTACTGAAGCTTTCTTT.

There are many counts of this clonotype. The gene calls are TRBV7-8 and TRBJ2-1, with TRBD1 matching over 10 bases. Trimming took 2 bases from V and 9 from J; bases not matched to a gene: 10. Germline V gives CDR1 SGHVS, CDR2 FQNEAQ. This CDR3 has 16 amino acids. The CDR3 sequence is CASSLKPGQGFSEQFF. CDR3 in DNA: TGTGCCAGCAGCTTAAAGCCGGGACAGGGGTTCAGTGAGCAGTTCTTC. Complete variable domain (other parts from reference TRBV7-8 and TRBJ2-1): GAGVSQSPRYKVAKRGQDVALRCDPISGHVSLFWYQQALGQGPEFLTYFQNEAQLDKSGLPSDRFFAERPEGSVSTLKIQRTQQEDSAVYLCASSLKPGQGFSEQFFGPGTRLTVL.

This chain connects TRBV7-2 to TRBJ2-2, with unresolved D. Germline values: CDR1 SGHTA, CDR2 FQGNSA. The CDR3 totals 16 residues. V was clipped by 4 bases and J by 0 bases, with 12 bases between them. The CDR3 region is CASSSDRLANTGELFF. CDR3 DNA: TGTGCCAGCAGCTCCGATCGGCTGGCGAACACCGGGGAGCTGTTTTTT.

This chain uses TRBV4-1 with TRBJ1-2; perhaps TRBD1 as D (5 bases). CDR3 length: 14 residues. The V end lost 4 bases, the J end lost 7 bases, and 16 bases lay between the germline ends. Per the germline V gene, CDR1 is MGHRA and CDR2 is YSYEKL. The CDR3 reads CASSPLGAYSGYTF. The CDR3 region has the DNA TGCGCCAGCAGCCCCCTTGGGGCATACTCTGGCTACACCTTC.

The sample holds a few counts of this clonotype. The CDR3: CASSWGEETQYF. DNA for the CDR3: TGTGCCAGCAGTTGGGGTGAAGAGACCCAGTACTTC. This rearrangement joins TRBV12-3 or TRBV12-4 to TRBJ2-7; D call uncertain. The end of the DNA is better explained by TRBJ2-5, so the J call may be wrong. CDR3 size: 12 residues.

V gene TRBV11-2 combines with J gene TRBJ2-3; D gene uncertain. This CDR3 is built from 14 residues. Trimming shortened V by 2 bases and J by 6 bases, and 12 bases separated the two germline ends. Germline lookup yields CDR1 SGHAT and CDR2 FQNNGV. The CDR3 DNA sequence: TGTGCCAGCAGCTTATTCGGATACGGGGATACGCAGTATTTT. Translating it yields CASSLFGYGDTQYF.

Of note for this clonotype: Being one base from a much bigger clone, this may be a read error. The CDR3 region has the DNA TGTACCAGCAGCCCGACTAGCGGATTCAATGAGCAGTACTTC. It encodes CTSSPTSGFNEQYF. The chain employs TRBV7-9 and TRBJ2-5, with 9 nucleotides matching TRBD2. The CDR3 covers 14 residues. The germline V gene has CDR1 SEHNR and CDR2 FQNEAQ (reference sequence).

This clonotype has just one count. For the CDR3, the DNA is TGTGCCAGCAGCGTGGGACAGACCTCCTACAATGAGCAGTTCTTC. It specifies CASSVGQTSYNEQFF. The rearrangement links TRBV9 to TRBJ2-1; 7 nucleotides match TRBD1. There are 15 residues in the CDR3. The trim removed 2 bases at V and 0 bases at J, leaving 2 bases unmatched. The germline V gene encodes CDR1 SGDLS and CDR2 YYNGEE. The complete variable domain, with remaining parts taken from reference TRBV9 and TRBJ2-1, reads DSGVTQTPKHLITATGQRVTLRCSPRSGDLSVYWYQQSLDQGLQFLIQYYNGEERAKGNILERFSAQQFPDLHSELNLSSLELGDSALYFCASSVGQTSYNEQFFGPGTRLTVL.

This clonotype was detected only a few times. The genes are TRBV20-1 and TRBJ2-3, with D maybe TRBD1 (5 bases). The CDR3 consists of 13 residues. V lost 8 bases, J lost 10 bases, and 22 bases lay in between. Germline V CDR1 and CDR2: DFQATT, SNEGSKA (reference sequence). Written as DNA, the CDR3 is TGCAGTCCCACCGTGAGACAGCAAAATTCGCAGTATTTT. Amino acids: CSPTVRQQNSQYF.